This T cell receptor beta chain was retrieved from a study of CD8+ T cells in alopecia areata. Study-wide context: Among treated patients, oral tofacitinib was administered at 5 to 10 mg twice daily. For treated patients, severity scores reflected the percentage of scalp area affected. Study-wide points: A single nonresponder leaves the baseline CD8+ expansion link to response uncertain. Lesional scalp displayed greater clonality than normal scalp, most notably in alopecia totalis/universalis.

Reverse transcription of extracted RNA yielded cDNA, which provided the sequencing template. Measured with immunoSEQ multiplex PCR; TCRdb has only the in-frame clones, and not every one. This sample has 150,000 to 200,000 clones; 58% occur once, and the top ten carry 16%. Treatment meaning: oral pan-JAK inhibitor, 5-10 mg twice daily. The length of the CDR3 is 11 residues. V shed 9 bases and J shed 9 bases, with 14 bases lying between them. The germline gives CDR1 MNHEY, CDR2 SMNVEV (reference sequence). Concerning this clone: The antigen remains unidentified.

The J gene is TRBJ2-5, the V gene TRBV27; no clear D gene. This clonotype was sampled from a human donor with alopecia areata. This material consisted of CD4+ T cells sorted from blood, taken at approximately week 60, from a patient treated with tofacitinib. The DNA for the CDR3 is TGTGCCAGAGGGAATGTTTTGGCCCAGTACTTC. It translates to CARGNVLAQYF.